This TCR beta chain was recorded in a study of CD4+ T cells in melanoma. Study observations and caveats: CD8+ T cell, macrophage and B cell function reportedly correlated with neoantigen-specific CD4+ T cells. Reportedly, melanoma neoantigen-specific CD4+ T cells showed varied differentiation states.

Note on this clone: Its target is unknown.

Trimming shortened V by 6 bases and J by 2 bases, and 10 bases separated the two germline ends. Germline loops: CDR1 MNHEY, CDR2 SMNVEV (reference sequence). The CDR3 extends over 13 amino acids. Clones were sequenced by immunoSEQ multiplex PCR, and TCRdb holds only the in-frame ones, with some missing. Among about 110,000 clones listed, 92% were seen once. The chain has TRBV27 and TRBJ1-2; possible D gene TRBD1, 6 bases. What was sequenced was peripheral blood. The source is a human donor with melanoma. CDR3 amino acids: CASSNQGNYGYTF. As DNA, the CDR3 is TGTGCCAGCAGCAACCAGGGGAACTATGGCTACACCTTC.